The 11 T cell receptor beta chains in this list originate from one sample, sequenced in a study of identical twins. TCRdb re-called the 5' RACE reads with MiXCR, one entry per CDR3 protein. The profile shows approximately 550,000 distinct CDR3 sequences, around 20% of them singletons. Separately, the same data were catalogued under a study of yellow fever vaccine responses in identical twins.

Material: CD4+ T cells sorted from blood. Receptors originate from a woman between 18 and 29 years old in good health.

The table lists this clonotype with many counts. The rearrangement links TRBV20-1 to TRBJ1-2; no clear D gene. The CDR3 length is 12 residues. The germline CDR1 and CDR2 sequences are DFQATT and SNEGSKA (reference sequence). Trimming stripped 1 base from V and 8 bases from J, with 11 bases between. For the CDR3, the DNA is TGCAGTGCTAGAGGCCCCTCGGCCGGCTACACCTTC. It yields the protein CSARGPSAGYTF.

This clonotype was seen only a few times. This chain joins TRBV20-1 and TRBJ2-1, with D perhaps assigned TRBD1 or TRBD2 (5 bases each). Germline V gene sequence: CDR1 DFQATT, CDR2 SNEGSKA (reference sequence). The CDR3 runs to 11 residues. With 7 bases removed from V and 8 bases from J, the gap between germline ends came to 12 bases. The CDR3 DNA reads as TGCAGTGGTATCAGAGGGGATGAGCAGTTCTTC. It specifies CSGIRGDEQFF.

The chain joins TRBV24-1 to TRBJ2-1, with TRBD2 identical over 15 bases. The CDR3 sequence is 16 residues long. V shed 3 bases, J shed 7 bases, and the junction held 3 bases outside the gene matches. Looked up from germline, CDR1 is KGHDR and CDR2 is SFDVKD. CDR3 protein: CATSDAGTSGRNEQFF. The CDR3 DNA sequence: TGTGCCACCAGTGATGCGGGGACTAGCGGGAGGAATGAGCAGTTCTTC.

This chain connects TRBV5-1 to TRBJ2-7; TRBD2 matches at 7 bases. Trimming cost V 7 bases and J 3 bases; bases outside gene matches: 7. This CDR3 has 13 residues. Germline values: CDR1 SGHRS, CDR2 YFSETQ. The CDR3 loop reads CASGAGGSYEQYF. The CDR3 DNA sequence: TGCGCCAGCGGGGCCGGGGGGAGCTACGAGCAGTACTTC.

This clonotype has more than one count but fewer than ten. The chain uses TRBV20-1 and TRBJ2-5, with unresolved D. This CDR3 spans 13 amino acids. Germline V lookup: CDR1 DFQATT, CDR2 SNEGSKA (reference sequence). V was trimmed by 0 bases and J by 3 bases, leaving 8 bases between them. The CDR3 here is CSARDSGKETQYF. As DNA, the CDR3 is TGCAGTGCTAGAGATTCCGGTAAAGAGACCCAGTACTTC.

This clonotype was counted a few times. CDR3: CASSVPGQGRTGELFF. The CDR3 DNA follows: TGTGCCAGCAGTGTGCCGGGACAGGGTAGGACCGGGGAGCTGTTTTTT. This sequence joins TRBV25-1 and TRBJ2-2, with 9 bases that match TRBD1. CDR3 length equals 16 residues. Germline V gene data show CDR1 as MGHDK and CDR2 as SYGVNS. With V trimmed by 4 bases and J by 5 bases, 8 bases remained unmatched. Together with reference TRBV25-1 and TRBJ2-2, the CDR3 gives the full variable domain: EADIYQTPRYLVIGTGKKITLECSQTMGHDKMYWYQQDPGMELHLIHYSYGVNSTEKGDLSSESTVSRIRTEHFPLTLESARPSHTSQYLCASSVPGQGRTGELFFGEGSRLTVL.

This clonotype was found many times. The rearrangement uses TRBV7-6 and TRBJ1-6, with D perhaps TRBD1 (6 bases). Germline V gene lookup returns CDR1 SGHVS and CDR2 FNYEAQ. Between the trimmed V and J ends, which lost 3 bases and 0 bases, there was a span of 18 bases. The CDR3 length is 19 residues. The CDR3 loop is CASSLRGEPRSSYNSPLHF. CDR3 bases: TGTGCCAGCAGCTTGAGGGGGGAGCCCAGGAGCTCCTATAATTCACCCCTCCACTTT. Drawing the rest from reference TRBV7-6 and TRBJ1-6, the complete variable domain is GAGVSQSPRYKVTKRGQDVALRCDPISGHVSLYWYRQALGQGPEFLTYFNYEAQQDKSGLPNDRFSAERPEGSISTLTIQRTEQRDSAMYRCASSLRGEPRSSYNSPLHFGNGTRLTVT.

This clonotype was counted a few times. J is TRBJ1-1 and V is TRBV2, with D possibly matching TRBD1 (5 bases). Germline CDR1 reads SNHLY; CDR2 reads FYNNEI. CDR3 length equals 15 residues. V was clipped by 4 bases and J by 3 bases, with 15 bases between them. For the CDR3, the DNA is TGTGCCAGCAGTGGGAGGGGTGAAGTTTACACTGAAGCTTTCTTT. This encodes CASSGRGEVYTEAFF.

The chain employs TRBV5-1 and TRBJ2-5; D is unclear. Deletions cut 7 bases from V and 2 bases from J, with 15 bases between. The germline V gene encodes CDR1 SGHRS and CDR2 YFSETQ. The length of the CDR3 is 14 residues. The CDR3 sequence: CASGADGTQETQYF. The CDR3 DNA sequence: TGCGCCAGCGGCGCGGACGGAACACAAGAGACCCAGTACTTC.

V and J are TRBV7-2 and TRBJ2-3, with TRBD2 identical over 10 bases. CDR1 is SGHTA, CDR2 FQGNSA, per germline. V dropped 5 bases and J dropped 2; count of bases not matched to a gene: 10. CDR3 size: 17 residues. Written as DNA, the CDR3 is TGTGCCAGCAGCCAGTGGACTAGCGGAGTCCCCACAGATACGCAGTATTTT. Translating gives CASSQWTSGVPTDTQYF. The full variable domain, in which reference TRBV7-2 and TRBJ2-3 provide the parts outside the CDR3, is GAGVSQSPSNKVTEKGKDVELRCDPISGHTALYWYRQSLGQGLEFLIYFQGNSAPDKSGLPSDRFSAERTGGSVSTLTIQRTQQEDSAVYLCASSQWTSGVPTDTQYFGPGTRLTVL.

This clonotype turned up a few times. The chain couples TRBV7-2 to TRBJ2-2, with D tentatively TRBD2 (6 bases). The CDR3 covers 13 residues. Trimming took 5 bases from V and 6 from J, leaving 10 bases between them. Germline V CDR1 and CDR2: SGHTA, FQGNSA. The CDR3 DNA reads TGTGCCAGCAGCGGATGGAGGGCCGGGGAGCTGTTTTTT. Translating gives CASSGWRAGELFF. Full variable domain (outside the CDR3, taken from reference TRBV7-2 and TRBJ2-2): GAGVSQSPSNKVTEKGKDVELRCDPISGHTALYWYRQSLGQGLEFLIYFQGNSAPDKSGLPSDRFSAERTGGSVSTLTIQRTQQEDSAVYLCASSGWRAGELFFGEGSRLTVL.